This TCR beta chain is from a study of beta chain features in type 1 diabetes. One heparinised blood draw averaging about 110 mL was given by each donor. Points from the study as a whole: The study found that naive, central memory and Treg TCRB repertoires appeared more similar in patients than in healthy donors. PCR may have favored shorter templates equally in patients and controls.

Points on this clone: Its cognate antigen is unknown.

Expressed TCRB transcripts got sequenced, as all isolated RNA was reverse transcribed. Mean read depth for naive, central memory and regulatory T cell samples was approximately 3.57 million reads. Here immunoSEQ multiplex PCR was the method, and the copy in TCRdb shows in-frame clones only, minus some. This table has hundreds of thousands of clones, 17% appearing once. Sequenced material: naive CD4+ T cells from blood. The receptor's source is a woman aged 18-35 years in good health.

The DNA of the CDR3 is TGTGCCAGTACCCCGGGACAGTACAATGAGCAGTTCTTC. It codes for CASTPGQYNEQFF. The gene calls are TRBV19 and TRBJ2-1; 7 bases align to TRBD1. The CDR3 sequence is 13 residues long. The germline V gene has CDR1 LNHDA and CDR2 SQIVND (reference sequence). V gave up 7 bases and J gave up 4 bases; unmatched junction bases: 4.